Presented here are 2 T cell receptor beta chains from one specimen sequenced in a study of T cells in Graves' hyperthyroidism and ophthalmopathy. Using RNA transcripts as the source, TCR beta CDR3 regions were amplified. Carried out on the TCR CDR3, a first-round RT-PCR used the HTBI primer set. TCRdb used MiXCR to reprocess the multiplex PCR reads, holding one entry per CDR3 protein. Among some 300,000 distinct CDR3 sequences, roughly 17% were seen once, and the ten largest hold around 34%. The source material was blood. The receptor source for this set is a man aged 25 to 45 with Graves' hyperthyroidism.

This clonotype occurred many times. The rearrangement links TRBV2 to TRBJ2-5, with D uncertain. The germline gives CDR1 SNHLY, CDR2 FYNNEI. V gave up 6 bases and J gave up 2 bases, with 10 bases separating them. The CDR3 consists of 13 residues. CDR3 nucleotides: TGTGCCAGCAGCCTAGAGGAGCAAGAGACCCAGTACTTC. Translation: CASSLEEQETQYF.

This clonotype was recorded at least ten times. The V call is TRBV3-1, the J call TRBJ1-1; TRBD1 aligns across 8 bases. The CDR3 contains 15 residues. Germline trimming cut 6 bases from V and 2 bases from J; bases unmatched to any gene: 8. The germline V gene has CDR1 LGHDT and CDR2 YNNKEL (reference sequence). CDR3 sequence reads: CASSQRTGPNTEAFF. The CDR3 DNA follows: TGTGCCAGCAGTCAAAGGACAGGGCCAAACACTGAAGCTTTCTTT.